This T cell receptor beta chain appears in the sequencing data of a study of cytomegalovirus exposure and HLA in healthy donors (dated 2017 in TCRdb). Context from the whole study: An earlier analysis of 587 of the donors reported over 250 Gb of sequence data and 95 million to 120 million unique TCR beta sequences obtained from about 180 million T cells. Approximately 310 gigabases of sequencing data and approximately 80 million unique TCR sequences were included in an early release covering about 700 HLA-typed donors. Among the approximately 420 genotyped donors, roughly 80% belonged to the genetic ancestry cluster associated with self-reported Caucasian donors. The study aimed to test whether signatures of past pathogen exposure could be identified by cataloging public T cell receptors. The study used immunosequencing to profile the T cell repertoires of 666 subjects and linked those repertoires to cytomegalovirus serostatus. Along with the approximately 670-subject first cohort, a separate validation cohort of over a hundred different subjects was used. To predict cytomegalovirus infection status, the study brought together high-throughput TCR immunosequencing, statistical association of individual TCRs with disease status, and machine learning. To study patterns of TCR occurrence, a later analysis re-analyzed previously published TCR beta repertoires from 666 donors and added high-resolution HLA genotyping. Rather than drawing on any new phenotypic data, the later analysis identified candidate immune exposures from TCR beta sequences and the way those sequences occurred across donors. An earlier analysis of some 500 of the donors applied high-throughput TCR beta sequencing to assess whether each TCR beta V gene segment acted as functional or pseudogenic. Alongside the repertoire data, information on donor age, sex, ethnicity and CMV serostatus was compiled. In a later genetic analysis, genome-wide SNP genotypes for about three fifths of the roughly 670 donors were used, and that subset was treated as a discovery cohort. Every discovery cohort repertoire had been produced on one sequencing platform. HLA typing covered class I and class II loci at four-digit resolution. The number of donors typed differed by locus, with 629-630 for A, B, C, DRB1 and DQB1, 522 for DQA1, 606 for DPA1, and some 470 for DPB1. Four to six DR-DQ haplotypes were handled as single units for association and clustering because linkage in the cohort was strong. Among some 400 genotyped donors of the cohort, an average of around 240,000 unique TCR beta nucleotide sequences was sequenced per donor, of which about 18% were non-productive. Paper-wide results and their limitations: Compared with the 666-donor mean, donors in an Asian-associated ancestry cluster had fewer N-insertions in productive TCRs, according to a later genetic analysis. In a later analysis, several top co-occurrence clusters were reported to appear linked to parvovirus B19, influenza, CMV and Epstein-Barr virus. CMV serostatus was the only immune exposure information available for the cohort. Across donors, most TCR sequences were observed very rarely, whereas some public TCRs were present in many individuals. A further reported finding was that TCR beta sequences accurately predicted the HLA-A and HLA-B alleles for most subjects in the first cohort. Three of the identified cytomegalovirus-associated TCR beta chains were confirmed in vitro to be specific for cytomegalovirus antigens. In a later genetic analysis, a missense DCLRE1C variant was associated with V-gene and J-gene trimming of TCR beta chains, and the association was replicated in an independent cohort. Assigning TCR associations to individual alleles was difficult when HLA alleles, especially DR and DQ, strongly co-occurred. Because some donors lacked HLA typing at each locus, the association tests relied only on the typed subset. A later analysis found that TCR association rates varied across HLA loci, with DRB1 alleles showing the most associated TCRs and HLA-C alleles the fewest. Because counts were too low, seventeen rarely observed V segments, including chromosome 9 orphons, were left out of the earlier analysis of approximately 500 of the donors. In a later analysis, most CMV-associated TCR beta chains were found to appear HLA-restricted, with HLA associations seemingly driven largely by CMV exposure. The presence/absence analyses assumed that sequencing depth was roughly uniform across donors, and that assumption may not be true. Specific HLA alleles were associated with 18,000 or so TCR beta sequences at a false discovery rate of 0.05 in a later analysis. In an earlier analysis of a few hundred of the donors, most TCR beta V segments were observed in productive rearrangements about 87% or about 30% of the time, broadly matching IMGT annotations. The authors suggested that the approach could potentially be generalized to other disease states and immunological phenotypes. Linkage disequilibrium might explain the correlated functional status among segregating V segments, but an unknown experimental factor could not be ruled out. A cluster of highly shared sequence variants was judged likely to be a technical artifact of the sequencing pipeline. In a later analysis, HLA-associated TCR beta chains were found to be more clonally expanded and to have lower generation probabilities than equally common non-associated chains. The study gave a list of about 160 TCR beta chains associated with cytomegalovirus. The classifier was reported to diagnose cytomegalovirus status with high specificity and sensitivity in both the original cohort and the validation cohort. This cohort had only TCR beta chains sequenced, and the lack of alpha or paired-chain data limited which features could be detected.

Library prep was done by the immunoSEQ multiplex PCR assay. The multiplex PCR relied on a mix of 60 forward primers for TCR Vbeta segments and 13 reverse primers for TCR Jbeta segments. Amplification of the CDR3 region of rearranged TCR beta genes was performed with a multiplex PCR assay on genomic DNA. On the Illumina HiSeq System, the amplified TCR beta libraries were sequenced as 87-base-pair reads. As for the authors' bioinformatics: In a later analysis, tens of millions of unique TCR beta chains were counted across the roughly 610 repertoires, and around 11 million of these chains were shared by at least two donors. A nearest-neighbor algorithm error-corrected the raw reads and collapsed the reads into unique sequences, merging closely related sequences to remove PCR and sequencing errors. V, D and J gene segments were assigned by aligning CDR3 sequences to IMGT reference sequences. For a sequence to be retained, a match of at least six nucleotides was required to both a V gene segment and a J gene segment. Rearrangements were classified as productive when the CDR3 lacked stop codons and remained in frame with V and J, and all other rearrangements were classified as non-productive. CDR3 was defined by IMGT convention, running from the second conserved V-encoded cysteine to the conserved J-encoded phenylalanine. Sequences without an unambiguous match to a single V gene segment were excluded from the earlier analysis of several hundred of the donors. An earlier analysis of a few hundred of the donors classified V segments as functional when productive rearrangements were above 56.7% and as segregating when the standard deviation between donors was above 5%. A statistical classification framework was built to diagnose cytomegalovirus status from the catalog of TCR beta chain sequences. A later analysis assigned V and J genes by comparing TCR nucleotide sequences with IMGT/GENE-DB human TR gene sequences. In a later analysis, CDR3 sequences and most-parsimonious VDJ recombination scenarios were assigned using the TCRdist pipeline. In a later analysis, every TCR beta chain was defined by the combination of its CDR3 amino acid sequence and its V-gene family, and reads without a unique V-gene family were dropped. In a later analysis, around 600 highly shared, low-generation-probability nucleotide sequences were removed to address suspected cross-contamination and a sequencing artifact. A later analysis calculated a clonal expansion index for each public chain from normalized within-repertoire ranks of inferred template counts. A later analysis computed generation probabilities with a VDJ recombination model fitted to out-of-frame rearrangements, and checked the results against IGoR. In a later analysis, hypergeometric tests were used to score TCR-TCR, TCR-HLA and TCR-CMV co-occurrence, with a repertoire-size bias correction applied to TCR pairs. In a later analysis, false discovery rates were estimated by permuting HLA or CMV assignments 20 times. In a later analysis, co-occurring TCRs were grouped using DBSCAN, with TCRdist sequence similarity added in when clustering inside HLA-allele-positive subsets. Repertoires with fewer than 30,000 or more than 120,000 public chains were left out of co-occurrence clustering, as were about five repertoires with anomalous nucleotide sharing. Not all clones reach the TCRdb copy of this immuneACCESS table, which keeps in-frame sequences only. Checked studies attribute under half of the gap to unresolved V genes and leave the rest unexplained. That table is the source of V, J and clone size, and D and trimming were worked out from the DNA. Across this sample there are around 220,000 clones, with approximately 79% seen only once. The top ten clonotypes cover around 0.2% of the sample.

As for this clone: This receptor's antigen is unknown. No base qualities exist here, and no much larger clone lies one base off it.

The cohort was made up of approximately 700 healthy bone marrow donors. All cohort members were sampled while nominally healthy, although unrecorded immune exposures were likely present. The donor was CMV seronegative and was included in the group of several hundred seronegative cohort members. Every donor gave a peripheral blood sample, and the peripheral blood mononuclear cells from that sample were used for TCR beta sequencing. The Qiagen DNeasy Blood Extraction Kit was used to extract genomic DNA from the blood cell samples. The sequence derives from a girl aged 2-10 years in good health and CMV-seronegative. The sample was PBMCs.

Read as DNA, the sequence is TGCGCCAGCAGCGCCCGTAGAGATACGCAGTATTTT. This translates into CASSARRDTQYF. The chain links TRBV5-1 with TRBJ2-3, with no reliable assignment of the D segment. The CDR3 covers 12 residues, taking in both the cysteine and the phenylalanine. Here the CDR3 DNA is all that survives: 36 bases in frame from base 1. Between the V and J ends, shortened by 4 bases and 5 bases respectively, the junction contains 8 bases. Reading the germline V gene gives CDR1 SGHRS and CDR2 YFSETQ. Extended through the reference TRBV5-1 and TRBJ2-3 proteins, this CDR3 yields the full variable domain: KAGVTQTPRYLIKTRGQQVTLSCSPISGHRSVSWYQQTPGQGLQFLFEYFSETQRNKGNFPGRFSGRQFSNSRSEMNVSTLELGDSALYLCASSARRDTQYFGPGTRLTVL.